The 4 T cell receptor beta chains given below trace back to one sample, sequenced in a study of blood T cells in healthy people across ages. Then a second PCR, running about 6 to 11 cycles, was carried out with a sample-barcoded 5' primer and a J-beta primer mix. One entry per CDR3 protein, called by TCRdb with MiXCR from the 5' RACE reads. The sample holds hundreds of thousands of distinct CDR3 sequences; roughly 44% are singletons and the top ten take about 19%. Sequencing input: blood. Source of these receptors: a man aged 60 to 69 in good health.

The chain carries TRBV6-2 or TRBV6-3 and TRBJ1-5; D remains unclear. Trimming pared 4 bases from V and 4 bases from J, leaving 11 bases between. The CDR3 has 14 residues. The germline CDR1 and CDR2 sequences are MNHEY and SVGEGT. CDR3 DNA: TGTGCCAGCAGTTTTTATGCTAAAAATCAGCCCCAGCATTTT. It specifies CASSFYAKNQPQHF.

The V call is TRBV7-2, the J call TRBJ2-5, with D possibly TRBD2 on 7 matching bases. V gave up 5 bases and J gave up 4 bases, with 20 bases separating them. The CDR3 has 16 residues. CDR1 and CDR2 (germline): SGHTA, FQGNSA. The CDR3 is CASSPGWGGAGETQYF. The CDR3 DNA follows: TGTGCCAGCAGCCCGGGATGGGGGGGGGCGGGAGAGACCCAGTACTTC.

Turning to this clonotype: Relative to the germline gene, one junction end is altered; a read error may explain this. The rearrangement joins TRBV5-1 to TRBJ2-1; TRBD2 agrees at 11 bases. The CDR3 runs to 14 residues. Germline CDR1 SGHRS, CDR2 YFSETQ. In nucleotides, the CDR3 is TGCGCCAACAGCTTAGCGGGAGGGTACAATGAGCAGTTCTTC. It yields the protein CANSLAGGYNEQFF.

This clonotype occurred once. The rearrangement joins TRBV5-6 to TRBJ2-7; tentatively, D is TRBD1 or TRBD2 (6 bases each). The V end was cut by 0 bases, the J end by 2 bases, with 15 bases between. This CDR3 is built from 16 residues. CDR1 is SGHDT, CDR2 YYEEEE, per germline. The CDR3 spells CASSLGAGRGAYEQYF. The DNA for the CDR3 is TGTGCCAGCAGCTTGGGAGCGGGCAGGGGCGCCTACGAGCAGTACTTC.